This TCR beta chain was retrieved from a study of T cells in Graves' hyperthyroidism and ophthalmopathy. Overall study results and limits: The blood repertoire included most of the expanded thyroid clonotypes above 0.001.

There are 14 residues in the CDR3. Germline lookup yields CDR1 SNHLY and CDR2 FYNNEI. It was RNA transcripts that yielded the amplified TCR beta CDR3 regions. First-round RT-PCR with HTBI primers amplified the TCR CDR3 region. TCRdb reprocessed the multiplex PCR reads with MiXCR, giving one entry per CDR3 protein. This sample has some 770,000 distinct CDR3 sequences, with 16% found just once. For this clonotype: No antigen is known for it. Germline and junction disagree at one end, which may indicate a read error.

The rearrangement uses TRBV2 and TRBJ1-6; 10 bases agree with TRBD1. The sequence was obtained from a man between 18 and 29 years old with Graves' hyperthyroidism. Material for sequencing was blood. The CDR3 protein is CASSRDRGNPPLHF. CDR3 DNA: TGTGCCAGCAGCCGGGACAGGGGTAATCCACCCCTCCACTTT.